The 14 T cell receptor beta chains listed next were all sequenced from one sample in a study of cytotoxic CD8 clonotypes in ibrutinib-treated CLL. Here immunoSEQ multiplex PCR was the method, and the copy in TCRdb shows in-frame clones only, minus some. The data contain around 70,000 clones, around nine tenths of them singletons. Specimen: PBMCs, collected after 12 months of ibrutinib treatment. The origin of the receptors is a human donor with chronic lymphocytic leukemia.

The chain is built from TRBV7-2 and TRBJ2-7; weak D call: TRBD2 (6 bases). The CDR3 is made up of 15 amino acids. Germline CDR1 is SGHTA and CDR2 is FQGNSA. V was cut by 1 base and J by 4 bases, with 14 bases left in between. The CDR3 loop is CASSLGSSETYEQYF. The CDR3 coding sequence is TGTGCCAGCAGCTTAGGTTCTAGCGAGACATACGAGCAGTACTTC.

The chain employs TRBV5-8 and TRBJ1-1; 12 positions agree with TRBD1. Germline V gives CDR1 SGHTS, CDR2 YDEGEE. The J segment lost 4 bases and the V segment lost 3 bases, leaving 7 bases of the junction unmatched. This CDR3 is built from 16 residues. For the CDR3, the DNA is TGTGCCAGCAGCTCACGGGACAGGGGGCGCGTCACTGAAGCTTTCTTT. Protein: CASSSRDRGRVTEAFF.

The V call is TRBV19, the J call TRBJ2-1; TRBD2 aligns across 8 bases. Looked up from germline, CDR1 is LNHDA and CDR2 is SQIVND (reference sequence). This CDR3 comprises 15 residues. The J segment lost 3 bases and the V segment lost 2 bases, leaving 3 bases of the junction unmatched. In DNA form, the CDR3 reads TGTGCCAGTAGTATAAGCGGGAGCGGCTACAATGAGCAGTTCTTC. Protein product: CASSISGSGYNEQFF.

This clone was picked up one time. The chain recombines TRBV7-2 with TRBJ2-7, with 12 bases that match TRBD2. Germline-derived CDR1 and CDR2 are SGHTA and FQGNSA. The V segment lost 5 bases and the J segment 1 base; nucleotides outside the gene matches: 12. The CDR3 loop spans 18 amino acids. For the CDR3, the DNA is TGTGCCAGCAGCATTGGGTCTAGCGGGAGGGCCGGGTCCTACGAGCAGTACTTC. Translating gives CASSIGSSGRAGSYEQYF.

With respect to this clone: An end of the junction does not agree with germline; a read error may underlie this. The chain combines TRBV7-7 with TRBJ2-7; 8 positions agree with TRBD1. Germline V gene sequence: CDR1 SSHAT, CDR2 FNYEAQ (reference sequence). CDR3 length: 13 residues. The CDR3 is CASSSWDRSEQYF. The DNA of the CDR3 is TGTGCTAGCAGCTCCTGGGACAGGTCTGAGCAGTACTTC.

The chain has TRBV7-9 and TRBJ1-1; 9 bases are a match to TRBD1. V lost 5 bases, J lost 4 bases, and 5 bases stayed unmatched. In germline, CDR1 is SEHNR, CDR2 FQNEAQ (reference sequence). The CDR3 contains 14 residues. CDR3: CASSTQTGGTEAFF. The CDR3 coding sequence is TGTGCCAGCAGCACGCAGACAGGGGGCACTGAAGCTTTCTTT.

V gene TRBV12-5 combines with J gene TRBJ1-5; 8 bases fit TRBD1. CDR1 is LGHNT, CDR2 FRNRAP, per germline. This CDR3 has 15 residues. Trimming removed 6 bases from V and 6 bases from J; junction bases left unmatched: 10. CDR3 sequence: CASGPGQGLGQPQHF. The CDR3 coding sequence is TGTGCTAGTGGCCCAGGACAGGGACTCGGTCAGCCCCAGCATTTT. Supplemented by reference TRBV12-5 and TRBJ1-5, the full variable domain reads DARVTQTPRHKVTEMGQEVTMRCQPILGHNTVFWYRQTMMQGLELLAYFRNRAPLDDSGMPKDRFSAEMPDATLATLKIQPSEPRDSAVYFCASGPGQGLGQPQHFGDGTRLSIL.

This clone was counted once. V and J are TRBV7-2 and TRBJ1-4; 9 bases are a match to TRBD1. Germline CDR1 is SGHTA and CDR2 is FQGNSA. Trimming removed 4 bases from V and 1 base from J; junction bases left unmatched: 13. CDR3 length equals 19 residues. CDR3 protein: CASSSTGTGLFGTNEKLFF. The CDR3 nucleotides read TGTGCCAGCAGCTCCACCGGGACAGGGCTTTTTGGAACTAATGAAAAACTGTTTTTT. The variable domain in full, with the rest retrieved from reference TRBV7-2 and TRBJ1-4, is GAGVSQSPSNKVTEKGKDVELRCDPISGHTALYWYRQSLGQGLEFLIYFQGNSAPDKSGLPSDRFSAERTGGSVSTLTIQRTQQEDSAVYLCASSSTGTGLFGTNEKLFFGSGTQLSVL.

This clone was recorded only once. The chain employs TRBV5-1 and TRBJ2-7; D may be TRBD2 (6 bases). The ends were cut back, 1 base at V and 7 bases at J, with 18 bases in the middle. CDR1 is SGHRS, CDR2 YFSETQ, per germline. The CDR3 extends over 15 amino acids. The CDR3 loop is CASSLYMGLLEEQYF. CDR3 in DNA: TGCGCCAGCAGCTTGTATATGGGACTCCTGGAGGAGCAGTACTTC.

CDR3 residues: CASSMGVSGANVLTF. The CDR3 DNA is TGTGCCAGCAGCATGGGGGTCTCTGGGGCCAACGTCCTGACTTTC. The rearrangement joins TRBV6-5 to TRBJ2-6, with D possibly called TRBD1 or TRBD2 (5 bases each). The CDR3 has 15 amino acids. Trimming took off 6 bases at V and 0 bases at J, with 9 bases between the two ends. Germline V gene lookup returns CDR1 MNHEY and CDR2 SVGAGI.

The CDR3 nucleotides are TGTGCCAGCAGTCACGTGAGAGGCGACTATAATTCACCCCTCCACTTT. It specifies CASSHVRGDYNSPLHF. The rearrangement uses TRBV27 and TRBJ1-6; no clear D. The CDR3 has 16 amino acids. V shed 5 bases and J shed 3 bases, with 14 bases lying between them. In germline, CDR1 is MNHEY, CDR2 SMNVEV (reference sequence).

The chain couples TRBV6-4 to TRBJ2-4; D is perhaps TRBD1 or TRBD2 (5 bases each). The CDR3 contains 13 residues. Trimming shortened V by 6 bases and J by 6 bases, and 12 bases separated the two germline ends. Germline CDR1 is MRHNA and CDR2 is SNTAGT. The CDR3 region is CASSLGPRNIQYF. Written as DNA, the CDR3 is TGTGCCAGCAGCCTGGGACCGAGAAACATTCAGTACTTC.

V is TRBV7-9 and J is TRBJ2-7; D is ambiguous. CDR1 is SEHNR and CDR2 is FQNEAQ in the germline V gene (reference sequence). Trimming took off 4 bases at V and 5 bases at J, with 15 bases between the two ends. This CDR3 is 14 amino acids long. The CDR3 coding sequence is TGTGCCAGCAGCTGGACCGGGTCCCTCGACGAGCAGTACTTC. This encodes CASSWTGSLDEQYF.

This sequence joins TRBV19 and TRBJ1-1; D gene ambiguous. The germline CDR1 and CDR2 sequences are LNHDA and SQIVND (reference sequence). Between the trimmed V and J ends, which lost 5 bases and 1 base, there was a span of 20 bases. This CDR3 has 17 amino acids. The CDR3 protein is CASSVGSAGYRNTEAFF. The CDR3 region has the DNA TGTGCCAGTAGTGTAGGGAGTGCGGGTTATCGGAACACTGAAGCTTTCTTT.